These 9 T cell receptor beta chains were all obtained from the same sample, sequenced in a study of CD8+CD57+ T cells in acquired aplastic anemia. Patients chosen for sequencing had CD8+CD57+ cells that had expanded, as shown by flow cytometry. Investigators profiled TCR beta VDJ and CDR3 from genomic DNA template. TCRdb analysed the reads with MiXCR anew, one entry per CDR3 protein. The table lists over 150,000 distinct CDR3 sequences, about 64% of them singletons. Sequenced input: sorted CD4+, CD8+, or CD8+CD57+ T cells (not recorded which) from PBMCs. All receptors come from a human donor with aplastic anemia.

This chain links TRBV6-4 with TRBJ2-5; D gene unclear. Deletions cut 5 bases from V and 5 bases from J, with 6 bases between. In germline, CDR1 is MRHNA, CDR2 SNTAGT. The CDR3 covers 11 residues. The CDR3 region has the DNA TGTGCCAGCAGTCCAGTCGAGACCCAGTACTTC. Protein: CASSPVETQYF.

The chain uses TRBV10-3 and TRBJ2-7; D may be TRBD2 (5 bases). The CDR3 length is 16 residues. CDR1 ENHRY and CDR2 SYGVKD come from the germline V gene. Trimming pared 2 bases from V and 5 bases from J, leaving 19 bases between. The CDR3 DNA sequence: TGTGCCATCAGTGAGCCCCTAATCGAGGGTCAGGACGAGCAGTACTTC. Its protein is CAISEPLIEGQDEQYF.

The chain combines TRBV20-1 with TRBJ2-5; TRBD2 matches 8 bases. The CDR3 is 12 residues long. In germline, CDR1 is DFQATT, CDR2 SNEGSKA (reference sequence). As DNA, the CDR3 is TGCAGCACGACTAGCGTGACAGAGACCCAGTACTTC. This translates into CSTTSVTETQYF.

The chain carries TRBV24-1 and TRBJ1-1; D is unclear. Germline CDR1 reads KGHDR; CDR2 reads SFDVKD. There are 12 residues in the CDR3. V lost 10 bases and J 0 bases, leaving 8 bases between the germline ends. This CDR3 reads CATGCMNTEAFF. CDR3 nucleotide sequence: TGTGCCACAGGGTGTATGAACACTGAAGCTTTCTTT.

This clonotype came up a few times. The rearrangement uses TRBV20-1 and TRBJ2-7, with 9 bases that match TRBD2. After removal of 1 base from V and 2 bases from J, the junction contained 3 bases not matched to a gene. Germline V lookup: CDR1 DFQATT, CDR2 SNEGSKA (reference sequence). This CDR3 has 14 residues. Here the CDR3 reads CSARVPSGTYEQYF. In DNA form, the CDR3 reads TGCAGTGCTAGAGTACCTAGCGGGACCTACGAGCAGTACTTC.

This rearrangement joins TRBV2 to TRBJ2-1; D is unresolved. The V and J ends lost 4 bases and 5 bases respectively, with 3 bases between them. CDR1 SNHLY and CDR2 FYNNEI come from the germline V gene. The CDR3 runs to 11 residues. The CDR3: CASSADNEQFF. The CDR3 DNA reads as TGTGCCAGCAGTGCGGACAATGAGCAGTTCTTC.

The chain couples TRBV7-2 to TRBJ2-7, with 9 nucleotides matching TRBD2. Germline V gene lookup returns CDR1 SGHTA and CDR2 FQGNSA. With V trimmed by 5 bases and J by 1 base, 6 bases remained unmatched. The CDR3 contains 15 residues. The CDR3 here is CASSLSSGGSYEQYF. CDR3 nucleotides: TGTGCCAGCAGCCTCTCCAGCGGGGGGTCCTACGAGCAGTACTTC.

This clonotype came up a few times. The rearrangement links TRBV7-3 to TRBJ2-1, with 7 bases lining up with TRBD2. Germline V gene lookup returns CDR1 SGHTA and CDR2 FQGTGA. The CDR3 is 16 amino acids. Trimming cost V 4 bases and J 2 bases; bases outside gene matches: 8. The CDR3 sequence: CASSSSSGPTYNEQFF. CDR3 bases: TGTGCCAGCAGCTCGTCTAGCGGTCCGACCTACAATGAGCAGTTCTTC.

The rearrangement links TRBV2 to TRBJ1-6; no clear D. Germline V lookup: CDR1 SNHLY, CDR2 FYNNEI. This CDR3 region has 13 residues. Trimming took off 2 bases at V and 10 bases at J, with 9 bases between the two ends. Here the CDR3 reads CASSEQVGSPLHF. The CDR3 nucleotides are TGTGCCAGCAGTGAACAGGTTGGCTCACCCCTCCACTTT.